These T cell receptor beta chains were read from a single sample in a study of cytomegalovirus exposure and HLA in healthy donors. Clones were read by immunoSEQ multiplex PCR, and TCRdb kept only the in-frame ones, dropping some. The sample records about 120,000 clones, 75% to 85% being singletons. Sequencing input: PBMCs. The receptors come from a female donor in good health and CMV-seropositive. Each CDR3 is given with its conserved first and last residue. Clone size is stated in some rows and not others, as once, few, many or a class when expanded.

V gene: TRBV21-1; CDR3 length: 16; J gene: TRBJ1-5; clone size: -; CDR3 protein: CASSKGGQAPNQPQHF
V gene: TRBV19; CDR3 length: 15; J gene: TRBJ2-5; clone size: -; CDR3 protein: CASSLRTGWGETQYF
V gene: TRBV5-1; CDR3 length: 13; J gene: TRBJ1-3; clone size: -; CDR3 protein: CASRQISGNTIYF
V gene: TRBV4-1; CDR3 length: 15; J gene: TRBJ1-5; clone size: -; CDR3 protein: CASSRQQGAGQPQHF
V gene: TRBV2; CDR3 length: 14; J gene: TRBJ1-5; clone size: -; CDR3 protein: CASSDSGGREPQHF
V gene: TRBV5-1; CDR3 length: 15; J gene: TRBJ2-3; clone size: few; CDR3 protein: CASSFGQGGSDTQYF
V gene: TRBV5-4; CDR3 length: 15; J gene: TRBJ2-2; clone size: -; CDR3 protein: CASSPTTGKNGELFF
V gene: TRBV2; CDR3 length: 15; J gene: TRBJ2-1; clone size: -; CDR3 protein: CASSSSGSSYNEQFF
V gene: TRBV30; CDR3 length: 15; J gene: TRBJ1-3; clone size: -; CDR3 protein: CAWSGGRSSGNTIYF
V gene: TRBV27; CDR3 length: 15; J gene: TRBJ2-7; clone size: -; CDR3 protein: CASSGNRNRPYEQYF
V gene: TRBV5-1; CDR3 length: 17; J gene: TRBJ2-1; clone size: -; CDR3 protein: CASSRLAARASYNEQFF
V gene: TRBV7-2; CDR3 length: 16; J gene: TRBJ2-5; clone size: -; CDR3 protein: CASSSSLAVAMMTQYF
V gene: TRBV30; CDR3 length: 12; J gene: TRBJ1-2; clone size: -; CDR3 protein: CAWAQALYGYTF
V gene: TRBV28; CDR3 length: 12; J gene: TRBJ2-5; clone size: -; CDR3 protein: CASQGVGETQYF
V gene: TRBV5-1; CDR3 length: 16; J gene: TRBJ2-6; clone size: -; CDR3 protein: CASSLVVALGANVLTF
V gene: TRBV14; CDR3 length: 13; J gene: TRBJ1-4; clone size: -; CDR3 protein: CASSRLTGYDLFF
V gene: TRBV27; CDR3 length: 12; J gene: TRBJ2-1; clone size: -; CDR3 protein: CASSSLRGVSFF
V gene: TRBV30; CDR3 length: 12; J gene: TRBJ1-1; clone size: -; CDR3 protein: CAGDRVNTEAFF
V gene: TRBV6-4; CDR3 length: 15; J gene: TRBJ1-5; clone size: -; CDR3 protein: CASRSDRARNQPQHF
V gene: TRBV27; CDR3 length: 13; J gene: TRBJ2-3; clone size: -; CDR3 protein: CASSVWGDDTQYF
V gene: TRBV5-8; CDR3 length: 14; J gene: TRBJ1-2; clone size: -; CDR3 protein: CASRNRGWNSGYTF
V gene: TRBV19; CDR3 length: 14; J gene: TRBJ1-2; clone size: -; CDR3 protein: CASSTGTGDGGYTF
V gene: TRBV28; CDR3 length: 15; J gene: TRBJ1-2; clone size: -; CDR3 protein: CASSSPTGLGYGYTF